This paragraph covers one T cell receptor (beta chain) sequence. Germline CDR1 is SGHTA and CDR2 is FQGNSA. Trimming cost V 6 bases and J 6 bases, with 15 bases left between them. The CDR3 loop spans 13 amino acids. CD4+ cell separation produced CD45RA+ naive and CD45RA-negative memory subsets. Assay: immunoSEQ multiplex PCR; the TCRdb copy retains only in-frame clones and omits some. Of roughly 1,100,000 clones listed, about 76% were seen once; the top ten hold less than 1.5%. This entry comes from a study of shared clonotypes between healthy human individuals. Sequenced input: memory CD4+ T cells sorted from blood. This sample's subset: CD45RA-negative fraction. The TCR was taken from a man aged 18 to 30 in good health. The V gene is TRBV7-2, the J gene TRBJ2-7; a weak D match, TRBD2 (7 bases). CDR3 amino acids: CASSFTAGAEQYF. CDR3 coding DNA: TGTGCCAGCAGTTTCACCGCGGGGGCCGAGCAGTACTTC.